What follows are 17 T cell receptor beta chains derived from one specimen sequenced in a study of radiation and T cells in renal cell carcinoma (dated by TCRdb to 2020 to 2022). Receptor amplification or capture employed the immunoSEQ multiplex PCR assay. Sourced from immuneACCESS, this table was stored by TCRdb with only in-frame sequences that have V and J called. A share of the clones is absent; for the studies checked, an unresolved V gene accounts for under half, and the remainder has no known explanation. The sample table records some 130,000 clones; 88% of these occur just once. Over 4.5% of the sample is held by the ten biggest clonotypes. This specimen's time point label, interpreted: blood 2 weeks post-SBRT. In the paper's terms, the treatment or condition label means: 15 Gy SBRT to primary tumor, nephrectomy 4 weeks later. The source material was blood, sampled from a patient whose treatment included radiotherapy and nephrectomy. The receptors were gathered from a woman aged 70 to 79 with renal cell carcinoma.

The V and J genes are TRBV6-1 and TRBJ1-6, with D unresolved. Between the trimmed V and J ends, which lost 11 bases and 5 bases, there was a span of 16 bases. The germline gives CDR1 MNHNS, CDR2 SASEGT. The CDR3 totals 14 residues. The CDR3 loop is CASLLETDNSPLHF. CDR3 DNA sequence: TGTGCCTCCTTACTGGAGACCGATAATTCACCCCTCCACTTT.

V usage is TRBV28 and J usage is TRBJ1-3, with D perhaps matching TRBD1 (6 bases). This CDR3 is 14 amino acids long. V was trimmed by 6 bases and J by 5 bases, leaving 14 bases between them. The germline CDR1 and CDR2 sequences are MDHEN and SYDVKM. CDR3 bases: TGTGCCAGCAGACCCGGGACACTTAGAAACACCATATATTTT. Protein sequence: CASRPGTLRNTIYF.

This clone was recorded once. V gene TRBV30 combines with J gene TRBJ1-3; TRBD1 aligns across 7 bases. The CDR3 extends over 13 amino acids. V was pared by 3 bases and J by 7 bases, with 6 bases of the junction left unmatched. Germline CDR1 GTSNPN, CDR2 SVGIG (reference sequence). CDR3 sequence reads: CAWRLGTANTIYF. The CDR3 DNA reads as TGTGCCTGGAGGTTAGGGACAGCGAACACCATATATTTT.

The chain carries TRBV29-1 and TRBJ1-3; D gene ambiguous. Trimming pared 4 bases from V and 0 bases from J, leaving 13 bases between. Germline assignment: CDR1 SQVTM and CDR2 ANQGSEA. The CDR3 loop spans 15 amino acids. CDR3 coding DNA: TGCAGCGTTGTAGGCGTGCAGCCCTCTGGAAACACCATATATTTT. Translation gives CSVVGVQPSGNTIYF.

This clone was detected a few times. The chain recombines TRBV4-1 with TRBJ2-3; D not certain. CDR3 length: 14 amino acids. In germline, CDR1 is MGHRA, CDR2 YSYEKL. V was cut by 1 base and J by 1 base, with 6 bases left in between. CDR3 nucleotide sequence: TGCGCCAGCAGCCAAGTACCCGGCACAGATACGCAGTATTTT. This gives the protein CASSQVPGTDTQYF.

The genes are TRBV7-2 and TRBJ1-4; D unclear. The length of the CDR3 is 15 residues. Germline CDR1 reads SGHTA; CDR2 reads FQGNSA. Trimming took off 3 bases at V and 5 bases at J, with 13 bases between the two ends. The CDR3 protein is CASSFDRGENEKLFF. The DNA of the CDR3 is TGTGCCAGCAGCTTTGACCGCGGAGAAAATGAAAAACTGTTTTTT.

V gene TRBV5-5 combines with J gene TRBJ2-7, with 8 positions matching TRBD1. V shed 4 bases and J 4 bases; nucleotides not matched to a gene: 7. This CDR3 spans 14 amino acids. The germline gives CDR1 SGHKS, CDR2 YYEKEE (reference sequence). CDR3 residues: CASSGSGGFYEQYF. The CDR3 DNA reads TGTGCCAGCAGCGGGTCAGGGGGCTTTTACGAGCAGTACTTC.

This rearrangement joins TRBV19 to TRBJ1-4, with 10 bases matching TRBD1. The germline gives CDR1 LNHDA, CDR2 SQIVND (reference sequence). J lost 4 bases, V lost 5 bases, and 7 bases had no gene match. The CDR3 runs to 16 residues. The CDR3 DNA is TGTGCCAGTAGTTCGGACAGGGGGAGGATTAATGAAAAACTGTTTTTT. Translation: CASSSDRGRINEKLFF.

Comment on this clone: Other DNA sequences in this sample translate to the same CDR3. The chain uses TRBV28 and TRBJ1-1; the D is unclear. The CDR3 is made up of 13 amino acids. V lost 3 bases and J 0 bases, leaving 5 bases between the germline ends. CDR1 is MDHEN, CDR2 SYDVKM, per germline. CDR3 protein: CASSLVVNTEAFF. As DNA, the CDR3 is TGTGCCAGCAGTTTGGTCGTGAACACTGAAGCTTTCTTT.

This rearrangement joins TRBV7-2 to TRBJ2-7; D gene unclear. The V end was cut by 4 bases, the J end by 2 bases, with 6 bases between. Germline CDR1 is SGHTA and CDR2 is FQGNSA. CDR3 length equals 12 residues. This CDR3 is CASSSNPYEQYF. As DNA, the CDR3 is TGTGCCAGCAGCTCCAACCCCTACGAGCAGTACTTC.

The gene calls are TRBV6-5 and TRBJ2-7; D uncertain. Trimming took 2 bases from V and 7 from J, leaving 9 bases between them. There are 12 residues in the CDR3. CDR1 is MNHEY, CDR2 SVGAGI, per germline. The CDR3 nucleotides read TGTGCCAGCAGTTACAAAGGGTTAGAGCAGTACTTC. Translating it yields CASSYKGLEQYF.

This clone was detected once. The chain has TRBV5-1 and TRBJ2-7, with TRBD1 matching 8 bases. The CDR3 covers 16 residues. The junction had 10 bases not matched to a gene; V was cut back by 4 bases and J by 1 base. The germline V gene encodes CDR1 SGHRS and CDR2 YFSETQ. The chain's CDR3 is CASSQTQGGRSYEQYF. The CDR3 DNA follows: TGCGCCAGCAGCCAGACACAGGGGGGAAGGTCCTACGAGCAGTACTTC.

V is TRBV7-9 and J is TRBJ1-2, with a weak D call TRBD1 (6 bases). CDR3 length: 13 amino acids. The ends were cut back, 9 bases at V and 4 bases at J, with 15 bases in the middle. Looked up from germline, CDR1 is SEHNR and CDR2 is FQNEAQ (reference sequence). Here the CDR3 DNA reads TGTGCCAGTACAGGGTCCGCTTTCTATGGCTACACCTTC. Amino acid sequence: CASTGSAFYGYTF.

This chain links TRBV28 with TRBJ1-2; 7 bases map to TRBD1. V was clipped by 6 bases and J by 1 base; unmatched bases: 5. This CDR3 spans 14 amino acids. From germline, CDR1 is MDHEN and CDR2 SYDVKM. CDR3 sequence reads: CASRRQGGNYGYTF. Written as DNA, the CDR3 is TGTGCCAGCAGACGACAGGGAGGTAACTATGGCTACACCTTC.

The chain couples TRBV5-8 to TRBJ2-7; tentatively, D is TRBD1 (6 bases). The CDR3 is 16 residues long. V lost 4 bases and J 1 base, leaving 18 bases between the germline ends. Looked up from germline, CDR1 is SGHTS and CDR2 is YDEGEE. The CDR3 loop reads CASSRGTRQGSYEQYF. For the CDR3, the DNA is TGTGCCAGCAGCAGGGGGACCCGCCAGGGATCCTACGAGCAGTACTTC.

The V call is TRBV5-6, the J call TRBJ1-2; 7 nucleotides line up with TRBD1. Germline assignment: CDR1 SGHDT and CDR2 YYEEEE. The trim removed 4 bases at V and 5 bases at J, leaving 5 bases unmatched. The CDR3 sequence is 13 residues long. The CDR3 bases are TGTGCCAGCAGCCGAGACAGGGCTTATGGCTACACCTTC. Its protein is CASSRDRAYGYTF.

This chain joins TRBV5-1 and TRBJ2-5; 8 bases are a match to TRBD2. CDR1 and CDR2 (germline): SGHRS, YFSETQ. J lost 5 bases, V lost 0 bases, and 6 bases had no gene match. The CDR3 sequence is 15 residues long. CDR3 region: CASSLVPGGRETQYF. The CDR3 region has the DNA TGCGCCAGCAGCTTGGTTCCGGGGGGGCGGGAGACCCAGTACTTC. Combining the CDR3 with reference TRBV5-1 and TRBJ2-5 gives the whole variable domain KAGVTQTPRYLIKTRGQQVTLSCSPISGHRSVSWYQQTPGQGLQFLFEYFSETQRNKGNFPGRFSGRQFSNSRSEMNVSTLELGDSALYLCASSLVPGGRETQYFGPGTRLLVL.